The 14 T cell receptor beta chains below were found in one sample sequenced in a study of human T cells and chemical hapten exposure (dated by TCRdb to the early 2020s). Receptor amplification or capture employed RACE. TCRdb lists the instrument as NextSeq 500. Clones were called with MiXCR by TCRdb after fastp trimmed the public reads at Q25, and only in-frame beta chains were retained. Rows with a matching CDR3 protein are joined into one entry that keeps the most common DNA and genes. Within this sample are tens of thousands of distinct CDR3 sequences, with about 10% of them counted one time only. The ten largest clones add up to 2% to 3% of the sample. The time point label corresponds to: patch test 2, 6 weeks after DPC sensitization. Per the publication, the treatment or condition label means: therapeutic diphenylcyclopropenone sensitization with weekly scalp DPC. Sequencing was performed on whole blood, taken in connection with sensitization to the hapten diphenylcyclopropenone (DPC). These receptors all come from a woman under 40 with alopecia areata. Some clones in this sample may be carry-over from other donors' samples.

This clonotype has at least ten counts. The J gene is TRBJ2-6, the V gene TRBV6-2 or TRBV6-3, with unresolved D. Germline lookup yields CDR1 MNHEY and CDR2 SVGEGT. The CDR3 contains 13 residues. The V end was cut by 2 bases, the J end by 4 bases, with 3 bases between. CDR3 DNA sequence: TGTGCCAGCAGTTACAGCGGGGCCAACGTCCTGACTTTC. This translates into CASSYSGANVLTF.

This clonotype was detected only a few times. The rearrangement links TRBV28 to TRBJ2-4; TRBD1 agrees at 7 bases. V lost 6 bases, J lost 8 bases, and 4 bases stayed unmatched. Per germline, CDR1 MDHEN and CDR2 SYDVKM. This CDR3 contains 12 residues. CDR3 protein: CASRQGPDIQYF. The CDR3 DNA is TGTGCCAGCAGACAGGGGCCGGACATTCAGTACTTC.

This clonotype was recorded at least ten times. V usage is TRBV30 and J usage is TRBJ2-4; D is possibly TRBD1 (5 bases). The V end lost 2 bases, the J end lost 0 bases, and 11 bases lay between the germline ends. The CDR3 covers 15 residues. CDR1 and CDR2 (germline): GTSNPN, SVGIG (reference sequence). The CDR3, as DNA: TGTGCCTGGAGTAAGGGGCAGGTAGCCAAAAACATTCAGTACTTC. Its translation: CAWSKGQVAKNIQYF.

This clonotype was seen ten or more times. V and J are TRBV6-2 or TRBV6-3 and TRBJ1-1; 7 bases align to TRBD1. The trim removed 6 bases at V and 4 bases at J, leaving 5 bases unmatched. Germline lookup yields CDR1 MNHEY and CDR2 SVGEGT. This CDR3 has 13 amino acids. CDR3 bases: TGTGCCAGCAGCCCACAGGGGTTCACTGAAGCTTTCTTT. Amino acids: CASSPQGFTEAFF.

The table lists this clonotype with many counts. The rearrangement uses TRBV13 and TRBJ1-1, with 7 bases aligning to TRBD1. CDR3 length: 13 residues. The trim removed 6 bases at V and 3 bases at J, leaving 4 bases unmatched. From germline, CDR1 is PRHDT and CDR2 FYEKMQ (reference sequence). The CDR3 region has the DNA TGTGCCAGCAGGGCACAGGGGTACACTGAAGCTTTCTTT. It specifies CASRAQGYTEAFF.

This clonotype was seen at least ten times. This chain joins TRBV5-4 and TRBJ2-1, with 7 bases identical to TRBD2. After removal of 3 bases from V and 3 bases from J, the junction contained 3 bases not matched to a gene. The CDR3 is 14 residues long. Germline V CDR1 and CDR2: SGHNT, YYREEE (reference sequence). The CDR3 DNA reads TGTGCCAGCAGCTCCCGGACTAGCTACAATGAGCAGTTCTTC. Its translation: CASSSRTSYNEQFF.

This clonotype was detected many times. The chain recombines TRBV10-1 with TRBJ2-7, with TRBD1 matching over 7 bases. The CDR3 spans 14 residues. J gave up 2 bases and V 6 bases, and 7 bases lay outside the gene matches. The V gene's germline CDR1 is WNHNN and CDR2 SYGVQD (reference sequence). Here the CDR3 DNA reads TGCGCCAGCAGCCCCGCCGGGACAGCCTACGAGCAGTACTTC. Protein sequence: CASSPAGTAYEQYF.

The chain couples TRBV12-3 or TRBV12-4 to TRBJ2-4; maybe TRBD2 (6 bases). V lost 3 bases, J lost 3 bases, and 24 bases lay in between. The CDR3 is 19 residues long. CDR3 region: CASSFKFSSRGESKNIQYF. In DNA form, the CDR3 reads TGTGCCAGCAGTTTTAAGTTCTCTTCTCGCGGGGAGAGCAAAAACATTCAGTACTTC.

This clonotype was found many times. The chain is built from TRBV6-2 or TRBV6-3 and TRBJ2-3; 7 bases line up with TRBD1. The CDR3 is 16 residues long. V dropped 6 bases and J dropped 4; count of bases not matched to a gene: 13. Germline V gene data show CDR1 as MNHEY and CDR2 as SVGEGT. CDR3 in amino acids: CASSSWDSRSPDTQYF. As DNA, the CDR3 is TGTGCCAGCAGCTCGTGGGACAGCCGGAGTCCAGATACGCAGTATTTT.

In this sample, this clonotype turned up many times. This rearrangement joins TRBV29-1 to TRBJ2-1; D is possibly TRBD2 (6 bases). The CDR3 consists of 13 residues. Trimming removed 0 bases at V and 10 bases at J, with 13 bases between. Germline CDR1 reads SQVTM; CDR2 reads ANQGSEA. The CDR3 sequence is CSVEDDRRDEQFF. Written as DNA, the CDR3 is TGCAGCGTTGAAGATGACCGGAGGGACGAGCAGTTCTTC.

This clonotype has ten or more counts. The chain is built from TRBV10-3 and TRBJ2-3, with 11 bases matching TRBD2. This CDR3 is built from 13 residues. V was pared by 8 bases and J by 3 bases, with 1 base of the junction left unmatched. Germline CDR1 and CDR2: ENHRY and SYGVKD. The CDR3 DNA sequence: TGTGCCATCGGGACTAGCGGAACAGATACGCAGTATTTT. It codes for CAIGTSGTDTQYF.

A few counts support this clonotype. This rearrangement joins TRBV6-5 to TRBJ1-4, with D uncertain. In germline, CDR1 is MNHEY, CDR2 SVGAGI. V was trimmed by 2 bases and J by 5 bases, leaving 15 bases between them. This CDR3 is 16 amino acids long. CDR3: CASSYGGQTINEKLFF. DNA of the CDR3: TGTGCCAGCAGTTACGGCGGGCAGACCATAAATGAAAAACTGTTTTTT.

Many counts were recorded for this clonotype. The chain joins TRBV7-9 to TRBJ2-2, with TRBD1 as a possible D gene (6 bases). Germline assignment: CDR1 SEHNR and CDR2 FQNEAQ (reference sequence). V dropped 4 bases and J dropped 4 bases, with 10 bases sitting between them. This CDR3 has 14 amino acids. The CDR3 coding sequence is TGTGCCAGCAGCTACAGGGCTAGCACCGGGGAGCTGTTTTTT. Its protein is CASSYRASTGELFF.

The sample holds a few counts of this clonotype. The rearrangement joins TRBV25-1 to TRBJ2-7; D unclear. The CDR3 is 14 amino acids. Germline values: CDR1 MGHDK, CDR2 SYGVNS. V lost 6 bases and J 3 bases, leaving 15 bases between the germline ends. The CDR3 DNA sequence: TGTGCCAGCAGGGGGATCGGAGCCCTCTACGAGCAGTACTTC. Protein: CASRGIGALYEQYF.